This TCR beta chain was sequenced during a study of metastatic and nonmetastatic thyroid tumors. The overall study: Both malignant and benign thyroid patients supplied peripheral blood and tumor or nodule tissue samples, across which the repertoires of these patients were then compared. Regarding the study as a whole: When malignant thyroid tumors were compared with benign nodules, TCR beta diversity was reportedly significantly higher in the malignant tumors. This held in both blood and tumor samples.

About this clone: Its specificity is unknown.

The germline CDR1 and CDR2 sequences are SGHAT and FQNNGV. The CDR3 consists of 14 residues. J was trimmed by 5 bases and V by 5 bases; bases with no gene match: 5. Until they underwent thyroid surgery, no patient had received any treatment. In the study's own analysis: Between-group CDR3 differences, defined by clinicopathological status, yielded a distant-metastasis classifier for papillary thyroid cancer. TCRdb reprocessed the PCR reads via MiXCR. The V and J calls follow TCRdb's processing rather than the paper's. This table holds over 10,000 clones, under 30% found once. Specimen: tumor tissue. V and J are TRBV11-2 and TRBJ1-2; 10 positions agree with TRBD1. This TCR came from a female donor with papillary thyroid cancer or a benign thyroid nodule (not recorded which). Some clones in this sample may be carry-over from other donors' samples. CDR3 DNA: TGTGCCAGCAGCAGGGACAGGGGAACGTATGGCTACACCTTC. The encoded protein is CASSRDRGTYGYTF. The full variable domain, completed using reference TRBV11-2 and TRBJ1-2, is EAGVAQSPRYKIIEKRQSVAFWCNPISGHATLYWYQQILGQGPKLLIQFQNNGVVDDSQLPKDRFSAERLKGVDSTLKIQPAKLEDSAVYLCASSRDRGTYGYTFGSGTRLTVV.